Presented here are 22 T cell receptor beta chains from one specimen sequenced in a study of T cells after posttransplantation cyclophosphamide. Using immunoSEQ multiplex PCR, the repertoire was profiled, and TCRdb retains in-frame clones only, with some absent. The sample has under 40,000 clones, none seen only once. Specimen: PBMCs. These receptor sequences come from a woman in her 50s in good health and a related stem cell transplant donor.

This clone was counted at least ten times. This rearrangement joins TRBV11-2 to TRBJ2-1; 7 positions agree with TRBD2. Germline V gene data show CDR1 as SGHAT and CDR2 as FQNNGV. This CDR3 has 18 amino acids. The V segment lost 5 bases and the J segment 3 bases; nucleotides outside the gene matches: 16. In nucleotides, the CDR3 is TGTGCCAGCAGCCCCCGCGTGCGCGGTAGCGGGTTCTACAATGAGCAGTTCTTC. This sequence encodes CASSPRVRGSGFYNEQFF.

This clone was counted ten times or more. The chain uses TRBV29-1 and TRBJ1-1; unclear D gene. CDR1 and CDR2 from the germline V gene are SQVTM and ANQGSEA. Trimming took 1 base from V and 10 from J, leaving 13 bases between them. The CDR3 covers 12 residues. CDR3 residues: CSVEVRRAAAFF. For the CDR3, the DNA is TGCAGCGTTGAAGTGAGAAGGGCCGCAGCTTTCTTT.

The J gene is TRBJ2-7, the V gene TRBV27; 9 bases map to TRBD1. The CDR3 has 15 residues. V was clipped by 7 bases and J by 4 bases; unmatched bases: 11. Germline CDR1 reads MNHEY; CDR2 reads SMNVEV (reference sequence). This CDR3 reads CASTHGTGTIYEQYF. The CDR3 nucleotides are TGTGCCAGCACTCACGGGACAGGGACTATTTACGAGCAGTACTTC.

This clone was seen more than once but under ten times. CDR3 region: CASSDGGATAKNIQYF. As DNA, the CDR3 is TGTGCCAGCAGTGATGGGGGGGCGACGGCCAAAAACATTCAGTACTTC. V gene TRBV25-1 combines with J gene TRBJ2-4, with D possibly TRBD2 on 7 matching bases. This CDR3 spans 16 amino acids. Germline lookup yields CDR1 MGHDK and CDR2 SYGVNS. V was clipped by 3 bases and J by 1 base, with 13 bases between them.

The chain joins TRBV7-3 to TRBJ1-1; D not resolved. Germline V gene lookup returns CDR1 SGHTA and CDR2 FQGTGA. The CDR3 is 12 amino acids. The V end was cut by 5 bases, the J end by 10 bases, with 14 bases between. The CDR3 reads CASSQVYRGAFF. CDR3 nucleotide sequence: TGTGCCAGCAGCCAAGTCTACAGAGGAGCTTTCTTT.

This clone was seen at least ten times. This sequence joins TRBV30 and TRBJ2-1, with 8 bases fitting TRBD2. The germline V gene encodes CDR1 GTSNPN and CDR2 SVGIG (reference sequence). The CDR3 spans 13 residues. With 3 bases clipped from V and 9 bases from J, the junction kept 7 bases outside the gene matches. The CDR3 protein is CAWRPGLEGEQFF. CDR3 DNA sequence: TGTGCCTGGAGACCGGGACTAGAGGGTGAGCAGTTCTTC.

This clone was found a few times. This chain links TRBV9 with TRBJ2-2; 9 positions agree with TRBD1. Looked up from germline, CDR1 is SGDLS and CDR2 is YYNGEE. The CDR3 is 17 amino acids. Unmatched junction bases numbered 8, after V lost 2 bases and J lost 3 bases. CDR3 nucleotide sequence: TGTGCCAGCAGCGTCACCACAGGGGGCTGGGACACCGGGGAGCTGTTTTTT. It encodes CASSVTTGGWDTGELFF.

Many counts were recorded for this clone. This chain links TRBV6-5 with TRBJ1-1; TRBD1 might be the D (6 bases). This CDR3 has 15 amino acids. The V and J ends lost 6 bases and 5 bases respectively, with 19 bases between them. CDR1 MNHEY and CDR2 SVGAGI come from the germline V gene. CDR3 coding DNA: TGTGCCAGCAGCCCCTCGAAAGGGCAGGGGACTGAAGCTTTCTTT. Residues: CASSPSKGQGTEAFF.

This clone appeared many times. The chain recombines TRBV2 with TRBJ2-1, with a tentative D call TRBD1 (6 bases). Trimming left V 6 bases short and J 0 bases short, with 9 bases between. The CDR3 consists of 14 residues. The germline V gene encodes CDR1 SNHLY and CDR2 FYNNEI. Here the CDR3 DNA reads TGTGCCAGCAGGGCGGACAGCTCCTACAATGAGCAGTTCTTC. Amino acids: CASRADSSYNEQFF.

This clone was seen many times. The CDR3 here is CASRYSLGGETQYF. CDR3 coding DNA: TGTGCCAGCAGGTACTCCTTGGGGGGAGAGACCCAGTACTTC. The chain uses TRBV28 and TRBJ2-5; perhaps TRBD2 as D (6 bases). The CDR3 is 14 residues long. Between the trimmed V and J ends, which lost 6 bases and 4 bases, there was a span of 15 bases. Germline V gene sequence: CDR1 MDHEN, CDR2 SYDVKM.

There are many counts of this clone. J is TRBJ1-1 and V is TRBV5-4; D is perhaps TRBD1 (5 bases). Between the trimmed V and J ends, which lost 4 bases and 1 base, there was a span of 14 bases. Germline V CDR1 and CDR2: SGHNT, YYREEE (reference sequence). CDR3 size: 15 residues. The CDR3 DNA follows: TGTGCCAGCAGCGGCGACAGTCAAGGGAACACTGAAGCTTTCTTT. It specifies CASSGDSQGNTEAFF.

The rearrangement joins TRBV4-2 to TRBJ2-3; 10 nucleotides match TRBD2. From germline, CDR1 is LGHNA and CDR2 YNFKEQ. V was clipped by 1 base and J by 8 bases; unmatched bases: 9. There are 16 residues in the CDR3. The CDR3 coding sequence is TGTGCCAGCAGCCAAGCGGGGCTAGCGGGAGAAGGTACGCAGTATTTT. This codes for CASSQAGLAGEGTQYF.

This clone was detected ten times or more. This chain uses TRBV7-9 with TRBJ2-1, with D hard to call. The CDR3 sequence is 12 residues long. Germline loops: CDR1 SEHNR, CDR2 FQNEAQ (reference sequence). V shed 2 bases and J shed 12 bases, with 11 bases lying between them. CDR3 in amino acids: CASSLSWKGQFF. The CDR3 DNA sequence: TGTGCCAGCAGCTTAAGCTGGAAGGGGCAGTTCTTC.

This clone has ten or more counts. This chain connects TRBV18 to TRBJ2-7, with 10 bases aligning to TRBD2. The V gene's germline CDR1 is KGHSH and CDR2 LQKENI. V lost 0 bases, J lost 2 bases, and 1 base stayed unmatched. CDR3 length: 15 residues. CDR3 region: CASSPPLAGAYEQYF. DNA for the CDR3: TGTGCCAGCTCACCACCGCTAGCGGGAGCCTACGAGCAGTACTTC.

The sample holds many counts of this clone. The V gene is TRBV2, the J gene TRBJ2-1, with TRBD2 matching over 10 bases. V shed 8 bases and J 3 bases; nucleotides not matched to a gene: 7. Germline CDR1 is SNHLY and CDR2 is FYNNEI. The CDR3 spans 15 residues. This CDR3 is CASEPGLAIYNEQFF. The CDR3 DNA sequence: TGTGCCAGCGAACCGGGACTAGCGATCTACAATGAGCAGTTCTTC.

This clone showed up many times. The chain joins TRBV7-3 to TRBJ1-1, with D possibly matching TRBD1 (5 bases). Germline CDR1 reads SGHTA; CDR2 reads FQGTGA. The CDR3 covers 13 residues. V lost 1 base to trimming and J lost 4 bases, with 7 bases between them. This CDR3 is CASSLRGGTEAFF. The CDR3 DNA reads as TGTGCCAGCAGCTTAAGGGGGGGCACTGAAGCTTTCTTT.

The V gene is TRBV30, the J gene TRBJ2-7; D is perhaps TRBD1 (5 bases). CDR3 length equals 12 residues. V shed 7 bases and J shed 0 bases, with 10 bases lying between them. In germline, CDR1 is GTSNPN, CDR2 SVGIG (reference sequence). DNA of the CDR3: TGTGCCTCGCCAGGGCCCTCCTACGAGCAGTACTTC. Protein product: CASPGPSYEQYF.

In its sample, this clone ranks as medium-sized. The J gene is TRBJ2-1, the V gene TRBV7-9; 8 bases fit TRBD1. Germline loops: CDR1 SEHNR, CDR2 FQNEAQ (reference sequence). V lost 5 bases and J lost 6; bases outside the gene matches: 6. The CDR3 consists of 14 residues. CDR3 residues: CASSQGAVLNEQFF. The CDR3 bases are TGTGCCAGCAGCCAGGGGGCGGTGCTCAATGAGCAGTTCTTC.

Ten or more counts support this clone. This chain links TRBV27 with TRBJ2-7, with D possibly matching TRBD2 (6 bases). V was trimmed by 7 bases and J by 5 bases, leaving 21 bases between them. This CDR3 has 15 residues. Germline V gene sequence: CDR1 MNHEY, CDR2 SMNVEV (reference sequence). The CDR3 is CASTLLAGGPNEQYF. In DNA, the CDR3 is TGTGCCAGCACCCTACTAGCCGGAGGTCCGAACGAGCAGTACTTC.

This clone was seen ten or more times. The CDR3 is CASSLTGYQETQYF. Here the CDR3 DNA reads TGTGCCAGCAGCCTTACAGGGTACCAAGAGACCCAGTACTTC. This chain connects TRBV7-6 to TRBJ2-5; tentatively, D is TRBD1 (6 bases). Per the germline V gene, CDR1 is SGHVS and CDR2 is FNYEAQ. The CDR3 has 14 amino acids. The V end was cut by 5 bases, the J end by 0 bases, with 10 bases between.

This clone was seen at least ten times. The chain joins TRBV7-7 to TRBJ2-7, with TRBD1 identical over 10 bases. V was clipped by 4 bases and J by 6 bases; unmatched bases: 3. CDR3 length equals 13 residues. Per germline, CDR1 SSHAT and CDR2 FNYEAQ (reference sequence). The CDR3 DNA reads as TGTGCCAGCAGCTCCCGGGACAGGGGCGAGCAGTACTTC. This sequence encodes CASSSRDRGEQYF.

This clone was counted between two and nine times. The rearrangement joins TRBV12-3 or TRBV12-4 to TRBJ1-1, with D possibly TRBD1 on 6 matching bases. The CDR3 is 13 amino acids. Trimming pared 3 bases from V and 3 bases from J, leaving 8 bases between. The CDR3 loop is CASSFGQYTEAFF. The CDR3 DNA sequence: TGTGCCAGCAGTTTCGGACAGTACACTGAAGCTTTCTTT.